The next 32 T cell receptor beta chains were all read from a single sample in a study of OX40 agonist ivuxolimab in advanced cancers. The receptor library was made with the immunoSEQ multiplex PCR assay. TCRdb mirrors the immuneACCESS table, restricted to in-frame sequences. Some clones are absent from its copies; in checked studies, under half trace to an unresolved V gene, and the reason for the others is unknown. The sample contains more than 50,000 clones, around four fifths of them found a single time. The top ten clonotypes cover about 3.7% of the sample. The sample here was CD4+ or CD8+ T cells sorted from blood, taken in a trial of the OX40 agonist ivuxolimab. Receptors were obtained from an adult with an advanced solid tumor such as melanoma, head and neck, liver or kidney cancer.

This sequence joins TRBV18 and TRBJ2-2, with D unresolved. V was cut by 4 bases and J by 5 bases, with 8 bases left in between. Per the germline V gene, CDR1 is KGHSH and CDR2 is LQKENI. CDR3 length: 13 residues. In DNA form, the CDR3 reads TGTGCCAGCTCACAACAGAGTACCGGGGAGCTGTTTTTT. Protein sequence: CASSQQSTGELFF.

The V call is TRBV7-3, the J call TRBJ1-6, with 8 bases fitting TRBD1. Germline trimming cut 4 bases from V and 8 bases from J; bases unmatched to any gene: 4. The CDR3 covers 14 residues. Germline V gene data show CDR1 as SGHTA and CDR2 as FQGTGA. This chain's CDR3 is CASSSGQADSPLHF. The CDR3 nucleotides are TGTGCCAGCAGCTCGGGACAGGCTGATTCACCCCTCCACTTT.

CDR3 loop: CASSPGGGENSYEQYF. Here the CDR3 DNA reads TGTGCCAGCAGTCCAGGGGGGGGCGAAAACTCCTACGAGCAGTACTTC. V and J are TRBV28 and TRBJ2-7; D is tentatively TRBD1 or TRBD2 (7 bases each). This CDR3 contains 16 residues. V was shortened by 5 bases and J by 0 bases, with 17 bases between the two germline ends. Germline assignment: CDR1 MDHEN and CDR2 SYDVKM. The whole variable domain, filled in from reference TRBV28 and TRBJ2-7, reads DVKVTQSSRYLVKRTGEKVFLECVQDMDHENMFWYRQDPGLGLRLIYFSYDVKMKEKGDIPEGYSVSREKKERFSLILESASTNQTSMYLCASSPGGGENSYEQYFGPGTRLTVT.

This clone appeared a few times. This chain connects TRBV25-1 to TRBJ1-2, with TRBD1 as a possible D gene (5 bases). CDR3 length: 12 residues. V was pared by 3 bases and J by 6 bases, with 8 bases between. Looked up from germline, CDR1 is MGHDK and CDR2 is SYGVNS. In nucleotides, the CDR3 is TGTGCCAGCAGTGAGGGGGAGGATGGCTACACCTTC. Translating it yields CASSEGEDGYTF.

This sequence joins TRBV10-2 and TRBJ1-2, with 7 bases lining up with TRBD1. The CDR3 has 14 amino acids. The germline gives CDR1 WSHSY, CDR2 SAAADI. Trimming at V came to 6 bases and at J to 8 bases, leaving 12 bases not matched to a gene. The CDR3 region has the DNA TGCGCCAGCAGCGAACAGGGGTTCTATGAGGGCTACACCTTC. Protein product: CASSEQGFYEGYTF.

V is TRBV9 and J is TRBJ2-5; the D gene is possibly TRBD2 (5 bases). The V gene's germline CDR1 is SGDLS and CDR2 YYNGEE. The length of the CDR3 is 16 residues. V was cut by 3 bases and J by 4 bases, with 19 bases left in between. The CDR3, as DNA: TGTGCCAGCAGCGAGTGGGCTACCGGGGTTGGAGAGACCCAGTACTTC. Protein sequence: CASSEWATGVGETQYF.

J is TRBJ2-2 and V is TRBV25-1, with D unresolved. Germline values: CDR1 MGHDK, CDR2 SYGVNS. Trimming stripped 1 base from V and 4 bases from J, with 4 bases between. CDR3 length equals 13 residues. Here the CDR3 reads CASSESSTGELFF. CDR3 DNA: TGTGCCAGCAGTGAATCAAGCACCGGGGAGCTGTTTTTT.

This clone appeared once. The genes are TRBV7-2 and TRBJ1-1; the D gene is possibly TRBD1 (6 bases). CDR1 and CDR2 (germline): SGHTA, FQGNSA. V was trimmed by 2 bases and J by 1 base, leaving 11 bases between them. CDR3 length: 15 residues. In DNA form, the CDR3 reads TGTGCCAGCAGCTTAAAAGGGGGATGGAACACTGAAGCTTTCTTT. Translation gives CASSLKGGWNTEAFF.

This clone was seen a single time. The chain couples TRBV7-9 to TRBJ2-3; D may match TRBD1 or TRBD2 (5 bases each). CDR3 length: 16 residues. The V end was cut by 4 bases, the J end by 5 bases, with 19 bases between. CDR1 is SEHNR, CDR2 FQNEAQ, per germline (reference sequence). CDR3 bases: TGTGCCAGCAGCTCCAACGATGGGGGAGTTGGAGATACGCAGTATTTT. This codes for CASSSNDGGVGDTQYF.

The chain links TRBV28 to TRBJ1-6; no clear D gene. Germline CDR1 and CDR2: MDHEN and SYDVKM. The CDR3 consists of 12 residues. V lost 1 base to trimming and J lost 10 bases, with 5 bases between them. CDR3 coding DNA: TGTGCCAGCAGTTTATCATCCTCACCCCTCCACTTT. It encodes CASSLSSSPLHF.

The chain is built from TRBV28 and TRBJ2-2, with TRBD2 matching over 7 bases. Germline lookup yields CDR1 MDHEN and CDR2 SYDVKM. This CDR3 has 14 residues. Losses at the gene ends were 9 bases for V and 2 bases for J; bases not matched to a gene: 6. Here the CDR3 reads CASRAGPNTGELFF. CDR3 DNA sequence: TGTGCCAGTAGAGCGGGGCCTAACACCGGGGAGCTGTTTTTT.

The chain is built from TRBV12-5 and TRBJ2-3; D may be TRBD1 (6 bases). The CDR3 has 13 residues. Between the trimmed V and J ends, which lost 1 base and 5 bases, there was a span of 7 bases. Per germline, CDR1 LGHNT and CDR2 FRNRAP. The chain's CDR3 is CASGLDREDTQYF. CDR3 nucleotide sequence: TGTGCTAGTGGTTTGGACAGGGAAGATACGCAGTATTTT.

V gene TRBV6-1 combines with J gene TRBJ1-3; 9 bases match TRBD1. V dropped 5 bases and J dropped 2; count of bases not matched to a gene: 4. The CDR3 consists of 15 residues. In germline, CDR1 is MNHNS, CDR2 SASEGT. CDR3 loop: CASSTGTGPGNTIYF. The CDR3 bases are TGTGCCAGCAGTACCGGGACAGGGCCTGGAAACACCATATATTTT.

V gene TRBV5-1 combines with J gene TRBJ2-7; 9 bases agree with TRBD1. The ends lost 4 bases at V and 5 bases at J; junction bases unmatched: 7. This CDR3 has 14 amino acids. The germline V gene encodes CDR1 SGHRS and CDR2 YFSETQ. CDR3 residues: CASSMGDRANEQYF. Written as DNA, the CDR3 is TGCGCCAGCAGCATGGGGGACAGGGCCAACGAGCAGTACTTC.

The chain recombines TRBV7-9 with TRBJ1-2, with D possibly matching TRBD1 (5 bases). The V gene lost 1 base and the J gene lost 6 bases, with 12 bases spanning the gap. In germline, CDR1 is SEHNR, CDR2 FQNEAQ (reference sequence). The CDR3 loop spans 14 amino acids. The CDR3 DNA sequence: TGTGCCAGCAGCTTAGAGGGGCCGGCCCATGGCTACACCTTC. This translates into CASSLEGPAHGYTF.

The chain uses TRBV2 and TRBJ2-4; the D gene is possibly TRBD2 (6 bases). The ends were cut back, 4 bases at V and 4 bases at J, with 14 bases in the middle. CDR3 length: 15 amino acids. Germline CDR1 is SNHLY and CDR2 is FYNNEI. Here the CDR3 DNA reads TGTGCCAGCAGTGTCAGGACGGGGGTTAAAAACATTCAGTACTTC. Its protein product is CASSVRTGVKNIQYF. Drawing the rest from reference TRBV2 and TRBJ2-4, the complete variable domain is EPEVTQTPSHQVTQMGQEVILRCVPISNHLYFYWYRQILGQKVEFLVSFYNNEISEKSEIFDDQFSVERPDGSNFTLKIRSTKLEDSAMYFCASSVRTGVKNIQYFGAGTRLSVL.

The rearrangement joins TRBV5-1 to TRBJ2-5; 7 bases align to TRBD1. Losses at the gene ends were 4 bases for V and 11 bases for J; bases not matched to a gene: 5. The CDR3 is 11 residues long. The germline V gene has CDR1 SGHRS and CDR2 YFSETQ. In DNA form, the CDR3 reads TGCGCCAGCAGCGTATCAGGGGGACAGTACTTC. It specifies CASSVSGGQYF.

In the case of this clone: Other DNA sequences in this sample translate to the same CDR3. This chain links TRBV21-1 with TRBJ2-7; the table's D gene call, TRBD2, was not cross checked with the DNA. TRBV21-1 is tagged as a pseudogene. The CDR3 loop spans 15 amino acids. CDR3 sequence: CASSKETSGAYEQYF. For the CDR3, the DNA is TGTGCCAGCAGCAAAGAGACTAGCGGCGCCTACGAGCAGTACTTC.

This rearrangement joins TRBV2 to TRBJ2-1, with 13 bases identical to TRBD2. CDR1 SNHLY and CDR2 FYNNEI come from the germline V gene. Trimming at V came to 8 bases and at J to 6 bases, leaving 7 bases not matched to a gene. The CDR3 consists of 15 residues. CDR3: CASVRLAGGGNEQFF. The CDR3 DNA sequence: TGTGCCAGCGTAAGACTAGCGGGAGGAGGCAATGAGCAGTTCTTC.

This clone was picked up one time. The chain links TRBV7-3 to TRBJ2-1; TRBD2 matches 9 bases. Per the germline V gene, CDR1 is SGHTA and CDR2 is FQGTGA. V was pared by 5 bases and J by 5 bases, with 10 bases of the junction left unmatched. The CDR3 consists of 16 residues. CDR3 DNA: TGTGCCAGCAGCCCATTAGGGGGGACTAGCCACAATGAGCAGTTCTTC. Translating it yields CASSPLGGTSHNEQFF.

The rearrangement links TRBV6-6 to TRBJ1-1; the D gene is possibly TRBD1 (5 bases). The V gene lost 8 bases and the J gene lost 7 bases, with 8 bases spanning the gap. The length of the CDR3 is 10 residues. CDR1 is MNHNY, CDR2 SVGAGI, per germline (reference sequence). The CDR3 is CASGTGEAFF. The CDR3, as DNA: TGTGCCAGCGGAACAGGTGAAGCTTTCTTT.

V usage is TRBV7-9 and J usage is TRBJ1-2; tentatively, D is TRBD1 (6 bases). The V and J ends lost 1 base and 3 bases respectively, with 12 bases between them. This CDR3 is built from 15 residues. Germline-derived CDR1 and CDR2 are SEHNR and FQNEAQ (reference sequence). CDR3 region: CASSLDTGFHYGYTF. The CDR3 nucleotides read TGTGCCAGCAGCTTAGATACAGGGTTTCACTATGGCTACACCTTC. Variable domain in full (rest from reference TRBV7-9 and TRBJ1-2): DTGVSQNPRHKITKRGQNVTFRCDPISEHNRLYWYRQTLGQGPEFLTYFQNEAQLEKSRLLSDRFSAERPKGSFSTLEIQRTEQGDSAMYLCASSLDTGFHYGYTFGSGTRLTVV.

This clone was seen a single time. The V and J genes are TRBV2 and TRBJ2-3, with 8 bases aligning to TRBD1. Germline assignment: CDR1 SNHLY and CDR2 FYNNEI. The CDR3 is 14 residues long. Germline trimming cut 3 bases from V and 1 base from J; bases unmatched to any gene: 0. The CDR3 nucleotides read TGTGCCAGCAGTGAGGACAGGGGCACAGATACGCAGTATTTT. As protein: CASSEDRGTDTQYF.

The chain has TRBV25-1 and TRBJ2-3; unclear D gene. Trimming left V 3 bases short and J 9 bases short, with 7 bases between. CDR1 and CDR2 (germline): MGHDK, SYGVNS. The CDR3 extends over 11 amino acids. The chain's CDR3 is CASSEGGTQYF. CDR3 DNA: TGTGCCAGCAGTGAGGGTGGGACGCAGTATTTT. The whole variable domain, remainder taken from reference TRBV25-1 and TRBJ2-3, is EADIYQTPRYLVIGTGKKITLECSQTMGHDKMYWYQQDPGMELHLIHYSYGVNSTEKGDLSSESTVSRIRTEHFPLTLESARPSHTSQYLCASSEGGTQYFGPGTRLTVL.

This rearrangement joins TRBV18 to TRBJ2-2; tentatively, D is TRBD2 (5 bases). Germline CDR1 is KGHSH and CDR2 is LQKENI. This CDR3 contains 16 residues. V was pared by 3 bases and J by 3 bases, with 14 bases between. The CDR3 reads CASSPRGSADTGELFF. The CDR3 DNA follows: TGTGCCAGCTCACCCCGGGGTAGTGCGGACACCGGGGAGCTGTTTTTT.

As regards this clone: The junction shows a germline mismatch at one end, possibly a read error. The chain combines TRBV11-2 with TRBJ2-3; no reliable D call. The CDR3 sequence is 13 residues long. Germline V gene lookup returns CDR1 SGHAT and CDR2 FQNNGV. CDR3 nucleotide sequence: TGTGCCTGCAGCCTAGGGTCCACAGATACGCAGTATTTT. This encodes CACSLGSTDTQYF.

This rearrangement joins TRBV5-1 to TRBJ2-3; 11 bases are a match to TRBD2. The germline CDR1 and CDR2 sequences are SGHRS and YFSETQ. V lost 3 bases to trimming and J lost 6 bases; unmatched junction nucleotides: 21. The CDR3 has 20 amino acids. The chain's CDR3 is CASSSAGGTSGPIRADTQYF. The CDR3 region has the DNA TGCGCCAGCAGCTCGGCAGGCGGGACTAGCGGACCAATTAGGGCCGATACGCAGTATTTT. Complete variable domain (other parts from reference TRBV5-1 and TRBJ2-3): KAGVTQTPRYLIKTRGQQVTLSCSPISGHRSVSWYQQTPGQGLQFLFEYFSETQRNKGNFPGRFSGRQFSNSRSEMNVSTLELGDSALYLCASSSAGGTSGPIRADTQYFGPGTRLTVL.

The gene calls are TRBV10-3 and TRBJ1-5, with unresolved D. The germline V gene encodes CDR1 ENHRY and CDR2 SYGVKD. The V and J ends lost 3 bases and 7 bases respectively, with 7 bases between them. The CDR3 sequence is 12 residues long. Here the CDR3 reads CAISDQEQPQHF. In nucleotides, the CDR3 is TGTGCCATCAGTGACCAGGAGCAGCCCCAGCATTTT.

The rearrangement uses TRBV19 and TRBJ2-7; D ambiguous. The CDR3 spans 13 residues. The ends were cut back, 3 bases at V and 2 bases at J, with 8 bases in the middle. Germline V gene data show CDR1 as LNHDA and CDR2 as SQIVND (reference sequence). CDR3 nucleotides: TGTGCCAGTAGTATGGTTGGACCCTACGAGCAGTACTTC. Encoded protein: CASSMVGPYEQYF.

This chain links TRBV28 with TRBJ2-1; D may correspond to TRBD1 or TRBD2 (5 bases each). The CDR3 runs to 15 residues. Germline-derived CDR1 and CDR2 are MDHEN and SYDVKM. Trimming cost V 2 bases and J 5 bases, with 13 bases left between them. CDR3 coding DNA: TGTGCCAGCAGTTTACCCGGGACGGGGAACAATGAGCAGTTCTTC. Translation: CASSLPGTGNNEQFF.

V gene TRBV10-1 combines with J gene TRBJ2-7; D is perhaps TRBD2 (5 bases). V was pared by 6 bases and J by 6 bases, with 15 bases between. CDR3 size: 13 residues. CDR1 and CDR2 (germline): WNHNN, SYGVQD (reference sequence). The CDR3: CASSRSRASEQYF. For the CDR3, the DNA is TGCGCCAGCAGCCGGTCGAGGGCCTCCGAGCAGTACTTC.

This clone was detected only once. This chain uses TRBV4-1 with TRBJ2-1, with D maybe TRBD1 (5 bases). Germline values: CDR1 MGHRA, CDR2 YSYEKL. Deletions cut 1 base from V and 10 bases from J, with 20 bases between. The CDR3 loop spans 16 amino acids. The CDR3 DNA follows: TGCGCCAGCAGCCAAGCGGCAGTAGTAAGGGGCCGCGAGCAGTTCTTC. It translates to CASSQAAVVRGREQFF.